This T cell receptor beta chain was obtained from a study of low-dose radiotherapy and immunotherapy resistance in tumors. Study summary: Each fraction for Cohort 1 was 0.5 Gy, given every 2 weeks, and the total came to 6.5 Gy. 1 Gy per fraction was delivered to Cohort 2 every two weeks, for 13 Gy total over 26 weeks. Intravenous cyclophosphamide 200 mg/m2 was given every two weeks, one day before radiation and immunotherapy.

Priming of first-strand cDNA relied on TRAV- and TRBV-specific primers (covering alpha and beta chains). TCR amplification ran roughly 21 PCR cycles using constant-region and V-primer adapter primers. It was by in vitro transcription that isolated mRNA was amplified. TCRdb reprocessed the reads via MiXCR and lists one record per CDR3 protein. The sample includes about 7,100 distinct CDR3 sequences, approximately 53% of them seen just once. From germline, CDR1 is SQVTM and CDR2 ANQGSEA. Trimming took 4 bases from V and 2 from J, leaving 10 bases between them. The CDR3 length is 13 residues. The receptor was derived from a human donor with advanced metastatic prostate, ovarian, gallbladder or colorectal cancer (not recorded which). This table probably holds off-target reads from a library built for another chain. This rearrangement joins TRBV29-1 to TRBJ2-3; unclear D gene. CDR3 region: CSVVLQNTDTQYF. CDR3 nucleotides: TGCAGCGTTGTCCTACAGAACACAGATACGCAGTATTTT.